The clone carrying this T cell receptor (beta chain) occurred a few times. This sample is part of a study of blood T cells in healthy people across ages. Peripheral blood samples of roughly 9.8 milliliters were drawn from each donor. CDR3 length equals 14 residues. V was shortened by 1 base and J by 4 bases, with 9 bases between the two germline ends. The V gene's germline CDR1 is SGHTA and CDR2 FQGNSA. A second PCR, run for roughly 7 to 11 cycles, used a sample-barcoded 5' primer plus a J-beta primer mix. Sequencing of every sample gave 3 million or more CDR3-containing paired-end reads. TCRdb reprocessed the 5' RACE reads with MiXCR, giving one entry per CDR3 protein. The repertoire holds roughly 1.5 million distinct CDR3 sequences, with 40% to 45% as singletons.

Sequenced sample: blood. This clonotype originated in a woman between 18 and 29 years old in good health. This rearrangement joins TRBV7-2 to TRBJ2-3; D possibly corresponds to TRBD1 (5 bases). Written as DNA, the CDR3 is TGTGCCAGCAGCTTAGGTAGGACACCAGATACGCAGTATTTT. Translation: CASSLGRTPDTQYF.